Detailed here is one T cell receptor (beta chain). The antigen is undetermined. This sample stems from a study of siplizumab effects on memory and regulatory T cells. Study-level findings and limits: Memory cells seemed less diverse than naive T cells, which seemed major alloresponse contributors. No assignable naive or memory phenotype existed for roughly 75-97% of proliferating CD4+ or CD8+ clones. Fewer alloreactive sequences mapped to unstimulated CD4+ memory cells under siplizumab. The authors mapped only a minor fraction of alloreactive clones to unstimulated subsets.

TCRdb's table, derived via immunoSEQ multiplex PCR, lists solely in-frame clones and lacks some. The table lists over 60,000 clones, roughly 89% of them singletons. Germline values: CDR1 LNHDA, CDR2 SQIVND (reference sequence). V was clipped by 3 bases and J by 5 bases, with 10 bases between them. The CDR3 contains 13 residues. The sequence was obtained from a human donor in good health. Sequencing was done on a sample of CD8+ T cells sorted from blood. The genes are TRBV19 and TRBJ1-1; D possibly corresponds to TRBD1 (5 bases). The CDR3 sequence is CASSMGLWTEAFF. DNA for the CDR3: TGTGCCAGTAGTATGGGGCTCTGGACTGAAGCTTTCTTT. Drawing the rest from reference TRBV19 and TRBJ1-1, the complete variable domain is DGGITQSPKYLFRKEGQNVTLSCEQNLNHDAMYWYRQDPGQGLRLIYYSQIVNDFQKGDIAEGYSVSREKKESFPLTVTSAQKNPTAFYLCASSMGLWTEAFFGQGTRLTVV.